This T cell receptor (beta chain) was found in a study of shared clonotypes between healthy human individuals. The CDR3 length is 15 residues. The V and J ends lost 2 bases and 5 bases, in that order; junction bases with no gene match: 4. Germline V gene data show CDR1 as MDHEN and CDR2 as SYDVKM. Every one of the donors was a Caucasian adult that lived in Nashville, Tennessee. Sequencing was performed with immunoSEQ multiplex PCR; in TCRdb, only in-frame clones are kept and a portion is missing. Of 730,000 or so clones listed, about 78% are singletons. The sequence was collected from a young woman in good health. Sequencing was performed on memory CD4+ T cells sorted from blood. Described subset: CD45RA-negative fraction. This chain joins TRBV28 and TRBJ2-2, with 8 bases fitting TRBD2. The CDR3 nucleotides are TGTGCCAGCAGTTTAGCGGGAGGTTTTACCGGGGAGCTGTTTTTT. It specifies CASSLAGGFTGELFF.